A selection of T cell receptor beta chains follows, all from one sample in a study of blood T cells in healthy people across ages. TCRdb redid the calling of the 5' RACE reads with MiXCR, one entry per CDR3 protein. The repertoire holds 650,000 to 700,000 distinct CDR3 sequences, with more than 45% as singletons. Sequences were obtained from blood. The receptors derive from a woman of 80 years or more in good health. The CDR3 runs from the conserved cysteine through the conserved F or W. Some rows mark clone size as missing; the rest say once, few, many or name a class of expanded clone.

>TRBV12-3/TRBV12-4|few|TRBJ1-6
CASSFLSRDSPLHF
>TRBV7-2|many|TRBJ2-1
CASSFRDLQAQFF
>TRBV20-1|NA|TRBJ2-5
CSARLREVAPNQETQYF
>TRBV10-3|few|TRBJ1-1
CAISESWNTEAFF
>TRBV6-6|few|TRBJ2-5
CASSTDRGLGNEQYF
>TRBV20-1|NA|TRBJ1-2
CSAKGQANYGYTF
>TRBV7-9|many|TRBJ2-1
CASSFGTSGRRQFF
>TRBV28|few|NA
CASSLLPPVAGSYNEQYF
>TRBV5-1|NA|TRBJ1-1
CASSDQGNNEAFF
>TRBV7-3|NA|TRBJ1-1
CASSLTPPGAGDTEAFF
>TRBV24-1|NA|TRBJ2-4
CATSASGTVGAKNIQYF
>TRBV20-1|many|TRBJ1-2
CSAIGRGGSNYGYTF
>TRBV12-3/TRBV12-4|NA|TRBJ2-1
CASSFLASNIYNEQFF
>TRBV4-1|once|TRBJ2-3
CASSQKGLAGDTDTQYF
>TRBV30|once|TRBJ1-1
CAWNQGARTEAFF
>TRBV10-3|once|TRBJ2-7
CAISERGQGSNEQYF
>TRBV20-1|many|TRBJ1-6
CSARLNSLSSYNSPLHF
>TRBV29-1|NA|TRBJ2-1
CSVEGTGGSSYNEQFF
>TRBV7-9|NA|TRBJ1-6
CASNDDRVNSPLHF
>TRBV11-2|many|TRBJ2-7
CASSLHRAAAYEQYF
>TRBV29-1|NA|TRBJ2-1
CSVDTSGSHGEQFF
>TRBV3-1|NA|TRBJ2-3
CASSQAYTGGSSSQYF
>TRBV2|NA|TRBJ2-1
CASSPPLDSTGFF
>TRBV7-3|few|TRBJ2-5
CASSLIGGRETQYF
>TRBV3-1|few|TRBJ2-1
CASSHHTGTPLSSYNEQFF
>TRBV20-1|NA|TRBJ1-2
CSANPGRNYGYTF
>TRBV29-1|NA|NA
CSVEVEGTDDYEQYF
>TRBV20-1|NA|TRBJ1-4
CSAKTLREEKLFF
>TRBV2|once|TRBJ2-1
CASSADTDNEQFF
>TRBV9|NA|TRBJ2-1
CASSEGPPNSYNEQFF
>TRBV30|NA|TRBJ2-1
CAWSALGERYNEQFF
>TRBV28|once|TRBJ1-2
CASSLFLRAGYTF
>TRBV29-1|many|TRBJ2-3
CSAGQGGTDTQYF
>TRBV6-1|NA|TRBJ2-5
CASRHRMRVLEQETQYF
>TRBV29-1|NA|TRBJ1-2
CSVYSGTGDDGYTF
>TRBV3-1|many|TRBJ2-3
CASSQGRIASSTDTQYF
>TRBV5-1|many|TRBJ2-1
CASSLAGVGYNEQFF
>TRBV5-1|NA|TRBJ2-7
CASSPGSRHEQYF
>TRBV12-3/TRBV12-4|once|TRBJ2-2
CASSPRQELFF
>TRBV15|NA|TRBJ1-2
CATSRDPENGYTF
>TRBV29-1|NA|TRBJ2-1
CSVTPGLAGGPRGNEQFF
>TRBV25-1|NA|TRBJ1-1
CASTGETEAFF
>TRBV27|many|TRBJ2-3
CASSTPWREGHPTQYF
>TRBV20-1|many|TRBJ2-1
CSAHHGGADEQFF
>TRBV14|many|TRBJ2-7
CASSHGLASEQYF
>TRBV9|NA|TRBJ1-1
CASSVDPGKTEAFF
>TRBV29-1|many|TRBJ2-1
CSVVAGIHNEQFF
>TRBV9|NA|TRBJ1-2
CASSPQSHDGIYGYTF
>TRBV20-1|many|TRBJ2-5
CSARDWSGGTQETQYF
>TRBV5-1|NA|TRBJ1-2
CASSLAEFYGYTF
>TRBV20-1|NA|TRBJ2-1
CSASGRGLHTSSYNEQFF